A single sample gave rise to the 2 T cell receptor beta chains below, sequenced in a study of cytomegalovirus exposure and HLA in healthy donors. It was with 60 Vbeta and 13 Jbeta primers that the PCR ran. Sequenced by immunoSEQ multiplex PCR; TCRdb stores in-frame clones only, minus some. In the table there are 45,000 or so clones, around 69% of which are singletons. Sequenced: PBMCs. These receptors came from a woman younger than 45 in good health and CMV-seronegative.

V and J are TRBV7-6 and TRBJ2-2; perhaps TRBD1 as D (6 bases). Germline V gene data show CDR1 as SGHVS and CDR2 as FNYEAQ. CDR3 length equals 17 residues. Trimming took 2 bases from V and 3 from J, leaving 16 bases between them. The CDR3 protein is CASSLHRVQGYTGELFF. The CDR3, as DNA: TGTGCCAGCAGCTTACACCGGGTACAGGGCTACACCGGGGAGCTGTTTTTT.

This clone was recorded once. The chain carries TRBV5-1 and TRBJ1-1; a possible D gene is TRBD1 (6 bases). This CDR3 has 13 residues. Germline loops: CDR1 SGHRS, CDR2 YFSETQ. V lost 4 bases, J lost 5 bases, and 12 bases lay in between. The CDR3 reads CASSTGRGTEAFF. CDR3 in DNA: TGCGCCAGCAGCACAGGGCGCGGAACTGAAGCTTTCTTT.